These T cell receptor beta chains were read from a single sample in a study of blood T cells in healthy people across ages. TCRdb re-derived calls from the 5' RACE reads in MiXCR, one entry per CDR3 protein. The repertoire holds about 640,000 distinct CDR3 sequences, with about 53% as singletons. What was sequenced was blood. All receptors derive from a man in his sixties in good health. Each CDR3 is given with its conserved first and last residue. The order of the fields is J gene, D gene, V gene, CDR3 protein. The D gene is left open where the match is weak.

>TRBJ1-4|TRBD1|TRBV29-1
CSVRQGGTNEKLFF
>TRBJ1-5|TRBD1|TRBV4-3
CASSQWTGNQPQHF
>TRBJ2-3|TRBD2|TRBV12-3/TRBV12-4
CASRLLAGLSTDTQYF
>TRBJ2-4|-|TRBV6-1
CASSPRAKNIQYF
>TRBJ2-5|-|TRBV2
CASSLQEDPNEQYF
>TRBJ1-4|-|TRBV20-1
CSASHTGATNEKLFF
>TRBJ2-3|-|TRBV7-9
CASSPEGLTGDTQYF
>TRBJ1-2|-|TRBV7-2
CASSLAAQGGYTF
>TRBJ2-4|-|TRBV6-1
CASSERGGGEKNIQYF
>TRBJ1-1|-|TRBV28
CASIRGDSAFF
>TRBJ2-3|TRBD1|TRBV5-1
CASRLTGGVDTQYF
>TRBJ1-2|-|TRBV10-2
CASSERAAVNYGYTF
>TRBJ2-7|TRBD1|TRBV18
CASSLDRDAEQYF
>TRBJ1-2|-|TRBV2
CASRGDENYGYTF
>TRBJ2-5|-|TRBV29-1
CSAETGLETQYF
>TRBJ2-5|TRBD2|TRBV27
CASRFAGGPQYF
>TRBJ2-7|TRBD1|TRBV7-2
CASSLRQGVFQVQYF
>TRBJ1-6|TRBD1|TRBV20-1
CSASDRTYSPLHF
>TRBJ1-2|-|TRBV6-1
CASSELWGTNYGYTF
>TRBJ2-5|-|TRBV7-2
CASSSQLETQYF
>TRBJ1-2|TRBD1|TRBV27
CASSSLGQGNYGYTF
>TRBJ2-7|TRBD2|TRBV7-2
CASSFPTSGAYEQYF
>TRBJ2-7|TRBD1|TRBV5-1
CASSPGQEFYEQYF
>TRBJ2-3|TRBD1|TRBV12-3/TRBV12-4
CASTSQGATDTQYF
>TRBJ2-4|TRBD1|TRBV12-3/TRBV12-4
CASSLTGTAKNIQYF
>TRBJ2-2|-|TRBV6-5
CASSYTLAVNTGELFF
>TRBJ1-1|-|TRBV27
CASSLGGGGTEAFF
>-|-|TRBV28
CASGTPTTSSYNEQYF
>TRBJ2-1|TRBD1|TRBV24-1
CATSDLDRGVNNEQFF
>TRBJ1-5|-|TRBV7-2
CASSSFPRGIIGQPQHF
>TRBJ1-6|TRBD1|TRBV4-1
CASSQAGQGAFSPLHF
>TRBJ2-6|-|TRBV29-1
CSVLSTGANVLTF
>TRBJ1-2|-|TRBV28
CASSSQRQDRRSGYTF
>TRBJ2-5|TRBD2|TRBV20-1
CSALPSGETQYF
>TRBJ2-5|-|TRBV12-3/TRBV12-4
CASSDRGRWETQYF
>TRBJ2-2|TRBD1|TRBV20-1
CSARDEGAKGTGELFF
>TRBJ2-7|-|TRBV20-1
CSATLQGRVDDEQYF
>TRBJ2-1|-|TRBV28
CASSLSGQPVHEQFF
>TRBJ1-1|TRBD1|TRBV10-3
CAISDGKGGPTEAFF
>TRBJ1-1|TRBD1|TRBV6-6
CASSYAGQGEGNTEAFF
>TRBJ2-7|-|TRBV20-1
CSALPDPGEPYEQYF
>TRBJ2-3|TRBD2|TRBV12-3/TRBV12-4
CASTGTSGRVSTDTQYF
>TRBJ2-3|-|TRBV7-2
CASSLARTTDTQYF
>TRBJ2-1|-|TRBV5-1
CASSLGQGPPYNEQFF
>TRBJ1-2|-|TRBV5-5
CASSGVRGGPYGYTF
>TRBJ1-1|TRBD1|TRBV9
CASSPGTGSNTEAFF
>TRBJ2-3|-|TRBV7-9
CASSLGDSQATDTQYF
>TRBJ2-3|TRBD1|TRBV5-1
CASSFVQGSDTQYF
>TRBJ2-4|-|TRBV20-1
CSGSGKNIQYF